Only a few counts were recorded for the clone carrying this TCR beta chain. The data were taken from a study of T-cell memory formation after mild COVID-19. V dropped 1 base and J dropped 0 bases, with 6 bases sitting between them. This CDR3 is 14 amino acids long. The V gene's germline CDR1 is MGHRA and CDR2 YSYEKL. TCRdb recomputed calls from the 5' RACE reads with MiXCR, one row per CDR3 protein. The sample lists 300,000 to 400,000 distinct CDR3 sequences; approximately 15% were seen once. Material: PBMCs or a T cell subset sorted from them (not recorded which). This sequence joins TRBV4-1 and TRBJ1-1; TRBD1 might be the D (6 bases). This clonotype originated in a young man who had mild COVID-19 (a few samples of this study predate the infection). Cell type and time point are not known. The DNA for the CDR3 is TGCGCCAGCAGCCAAGGACAGGTGAACACTGAAGCTTTCTTT. Translation gives CASSQGQVNTEAFF.